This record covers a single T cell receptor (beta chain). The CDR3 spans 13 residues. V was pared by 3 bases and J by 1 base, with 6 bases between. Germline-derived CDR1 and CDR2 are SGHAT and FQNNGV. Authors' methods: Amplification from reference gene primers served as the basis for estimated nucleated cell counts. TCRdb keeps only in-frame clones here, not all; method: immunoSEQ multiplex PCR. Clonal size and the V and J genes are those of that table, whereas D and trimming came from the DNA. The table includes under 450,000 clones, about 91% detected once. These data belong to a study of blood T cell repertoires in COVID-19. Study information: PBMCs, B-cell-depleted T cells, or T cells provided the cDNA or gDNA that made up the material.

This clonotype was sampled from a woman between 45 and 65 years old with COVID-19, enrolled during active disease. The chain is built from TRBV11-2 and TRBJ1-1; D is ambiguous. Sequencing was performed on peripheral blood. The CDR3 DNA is TGTGCCAGCAGCTTCGACTCGAACACTGAAGCTTTCTTT. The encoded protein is CASSFDSNTEAFF.